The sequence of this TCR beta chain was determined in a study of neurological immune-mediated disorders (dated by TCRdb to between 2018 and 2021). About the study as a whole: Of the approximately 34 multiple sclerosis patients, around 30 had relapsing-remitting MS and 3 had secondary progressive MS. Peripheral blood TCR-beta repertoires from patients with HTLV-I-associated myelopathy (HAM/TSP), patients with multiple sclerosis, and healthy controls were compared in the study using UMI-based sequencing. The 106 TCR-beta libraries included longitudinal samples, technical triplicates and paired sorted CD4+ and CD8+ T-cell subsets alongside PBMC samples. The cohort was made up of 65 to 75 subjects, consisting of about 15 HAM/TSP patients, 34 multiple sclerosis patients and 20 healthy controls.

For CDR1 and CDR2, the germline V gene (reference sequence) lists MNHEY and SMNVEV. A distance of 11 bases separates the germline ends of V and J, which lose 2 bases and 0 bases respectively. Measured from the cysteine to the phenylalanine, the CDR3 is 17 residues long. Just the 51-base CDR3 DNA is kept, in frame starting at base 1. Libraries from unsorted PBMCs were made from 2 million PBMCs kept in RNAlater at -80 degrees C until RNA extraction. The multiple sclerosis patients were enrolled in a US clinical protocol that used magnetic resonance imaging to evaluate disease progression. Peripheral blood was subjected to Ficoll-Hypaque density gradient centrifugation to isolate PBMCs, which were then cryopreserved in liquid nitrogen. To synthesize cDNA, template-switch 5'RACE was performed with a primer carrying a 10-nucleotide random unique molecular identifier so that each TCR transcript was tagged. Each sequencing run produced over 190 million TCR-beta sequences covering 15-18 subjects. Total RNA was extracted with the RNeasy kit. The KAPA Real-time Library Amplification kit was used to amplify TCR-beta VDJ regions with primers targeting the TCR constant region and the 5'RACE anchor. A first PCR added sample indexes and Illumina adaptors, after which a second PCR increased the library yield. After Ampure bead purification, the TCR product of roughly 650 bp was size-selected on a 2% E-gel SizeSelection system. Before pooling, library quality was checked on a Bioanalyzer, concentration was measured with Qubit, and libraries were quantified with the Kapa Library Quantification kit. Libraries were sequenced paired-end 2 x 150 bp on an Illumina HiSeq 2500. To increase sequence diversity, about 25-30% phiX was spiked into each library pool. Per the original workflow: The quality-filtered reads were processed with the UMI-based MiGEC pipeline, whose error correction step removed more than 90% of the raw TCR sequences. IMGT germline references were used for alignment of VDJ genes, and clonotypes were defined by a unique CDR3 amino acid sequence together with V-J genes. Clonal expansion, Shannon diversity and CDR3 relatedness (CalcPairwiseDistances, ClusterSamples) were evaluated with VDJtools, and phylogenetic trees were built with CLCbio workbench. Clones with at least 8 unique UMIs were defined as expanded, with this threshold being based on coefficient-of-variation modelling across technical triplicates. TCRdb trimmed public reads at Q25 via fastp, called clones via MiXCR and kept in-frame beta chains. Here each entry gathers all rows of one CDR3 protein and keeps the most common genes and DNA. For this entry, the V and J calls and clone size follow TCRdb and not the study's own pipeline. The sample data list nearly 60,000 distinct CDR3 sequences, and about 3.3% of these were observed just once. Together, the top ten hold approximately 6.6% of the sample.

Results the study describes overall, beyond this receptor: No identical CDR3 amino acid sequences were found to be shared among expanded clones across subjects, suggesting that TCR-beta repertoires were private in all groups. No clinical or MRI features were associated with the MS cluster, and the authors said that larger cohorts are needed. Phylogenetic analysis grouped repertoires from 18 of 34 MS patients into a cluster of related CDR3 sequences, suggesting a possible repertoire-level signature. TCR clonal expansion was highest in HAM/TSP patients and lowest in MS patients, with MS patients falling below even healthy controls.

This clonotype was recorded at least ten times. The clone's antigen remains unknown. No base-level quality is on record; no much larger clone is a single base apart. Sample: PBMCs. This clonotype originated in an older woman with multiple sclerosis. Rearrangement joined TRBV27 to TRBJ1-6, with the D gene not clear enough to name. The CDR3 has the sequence CASSLVGFGSYNSPLHF. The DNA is TGTGCCAGCAGTTTAGTGGGATTCGGCTCCTATAATTCACCCCTCCACTTT.